This T cell receptor beta chain was obtained from a study of blood T cell repertoires in COVID-19. On the study more broadly: The study drew acute and convalescent COVID-19 samples from the United States, Italy and Spain.

Methods used by the authors: How many nucleated cells were present was estimated from reference gene primer amplification. The repertoire was sequenced with immunoSEQ multiplex PCR; TCRdb's copy has only in-frame clones and lacks some. V and J calls and clone size come straight from that table; D and trimming were deduced from the DNA. Of 200,000 to 250,000 clones in the sample, approximately 86% were seen once. V was pared by 4 bases and J by 2 bases, with 19 bases between. The germline CDR1 and CDR2 sequences are LGHNA and YNFKEQ. The CDR3 totals 17 residues. The clonotype comes from a woman aged 60-75 years with active or convalescent COVID-19. The sample comprised peripheral blood. The chain has TRBV4-2 and TRBJ2-3; TRBD1 is a possible D gene (6 bases). The DNA of the CDR3 is TGTGCCAGCAGCCGAGAGACCAGGGGCCTAGCCACAGATACGCAGTATTTT. Translating it yields CASSRETRGLATDTQYF.